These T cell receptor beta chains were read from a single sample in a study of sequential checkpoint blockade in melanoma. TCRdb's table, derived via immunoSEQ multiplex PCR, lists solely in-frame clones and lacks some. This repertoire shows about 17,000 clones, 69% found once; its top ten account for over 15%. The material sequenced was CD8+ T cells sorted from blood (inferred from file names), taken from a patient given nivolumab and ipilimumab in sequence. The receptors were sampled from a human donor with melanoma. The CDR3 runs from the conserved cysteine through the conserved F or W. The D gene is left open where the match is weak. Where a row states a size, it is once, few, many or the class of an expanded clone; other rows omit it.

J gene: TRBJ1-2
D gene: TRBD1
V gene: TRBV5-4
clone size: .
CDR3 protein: CASSPGTGVHYGYTF
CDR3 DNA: TGTGCCAGCAGCCCGGGGACAGGGGTGCACTATGGCTACACCTTC

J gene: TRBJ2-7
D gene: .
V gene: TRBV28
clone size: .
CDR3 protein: CASSFTGYPYEQYF
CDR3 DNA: TGTGCCAGCAGTTTTACAGGGTACCCTTACGAGCAGTACTTC

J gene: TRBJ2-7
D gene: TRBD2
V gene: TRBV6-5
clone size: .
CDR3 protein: CASSLSSGSSYEQYF
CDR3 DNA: TGTGCCAGCAGTTTGTCTAGCGGTTCCTCCTACGAGCAGTACTTC

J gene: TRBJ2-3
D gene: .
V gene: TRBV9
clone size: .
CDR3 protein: CASSVGLASTDTQYF
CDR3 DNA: TGTGCCAGCAGCGTAGGGCTAGCTAGCACAGATACGCAGTATTTT

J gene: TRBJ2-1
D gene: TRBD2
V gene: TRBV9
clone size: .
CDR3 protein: CASSLAGNSYNEQFF
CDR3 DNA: TGTGCCAGCAGCTTAGCGGGGAACTCCTACAATGAGCAGTTCTTC

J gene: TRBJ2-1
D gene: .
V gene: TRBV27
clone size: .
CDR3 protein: CASSLGGSYNEQFF
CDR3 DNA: TGTGCCAGCAGTTTAGGGGGGTCCTACAATGAGCAGTTCTTC

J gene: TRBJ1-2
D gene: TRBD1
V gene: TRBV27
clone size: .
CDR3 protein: CASSPGTGGGYGYTF
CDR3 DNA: TGTGCCAGCAGTCCAGGGACAGGGGGGGGTTATGGCTACACCTTC

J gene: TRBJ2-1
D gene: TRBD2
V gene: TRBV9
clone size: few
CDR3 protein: CASSTLGSGRFDEQFF
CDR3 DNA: TGTGCCAGCAGCACCCTGGGGAGCGGGAGGTTCGATGAGCAGTTCTTC

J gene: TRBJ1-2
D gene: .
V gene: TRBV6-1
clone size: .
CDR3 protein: CASSLLIGAPYGYTF
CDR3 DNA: TGTGCCAGCAGTCTACTAATAGGAGCCCCGTATGGCTACACCTTC

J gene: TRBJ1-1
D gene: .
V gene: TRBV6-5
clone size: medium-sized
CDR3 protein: CASSYPGGETEAFF
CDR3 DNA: TGTGCCAGCAGTTACCCGGGGGGGGAAACTGAAGCTTTCTTT

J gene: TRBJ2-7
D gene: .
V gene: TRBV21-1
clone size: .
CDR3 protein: CASSLPGQGTYEQYF
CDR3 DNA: TGTGCCAGCAGCCTACCGGGACAGGGAACCTACGAGCAGTACTTC

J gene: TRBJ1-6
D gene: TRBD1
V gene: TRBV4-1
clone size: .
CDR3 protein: CASSQEDRDWGYPIDSPLHF
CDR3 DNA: TGCGCCAGCAGCCAGGAGGACAGGGATTGGGGGTACCCTATTGATTCACCCCTCCACTTT

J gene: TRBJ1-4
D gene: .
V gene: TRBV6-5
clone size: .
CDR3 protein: CASSPQGTNEKLFF
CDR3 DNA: TGTGCCAGCAGCCCACAGGGAACTAATGAAAAACTGTTTTTT

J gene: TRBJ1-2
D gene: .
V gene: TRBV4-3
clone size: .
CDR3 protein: CASSRAQGDYGYTF
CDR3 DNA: TGCGCCAGCAGCCGAGCACAGGGAGACTATGGCTACACCTTC

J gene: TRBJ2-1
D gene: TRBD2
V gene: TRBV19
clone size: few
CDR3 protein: CASSMLAGGYNEQFF
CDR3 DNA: TGTGCCAGTAGTATGTTAGCGGGAGGATACAATGAGCAGTTCTTC

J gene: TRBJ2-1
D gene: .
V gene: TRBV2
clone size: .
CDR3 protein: CARAVWGGGPYNEQFF
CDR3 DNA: TGTGCCAGAGCAGTCTGGGGAGGAGGACCCTACAATGAGCAGTTCTTC

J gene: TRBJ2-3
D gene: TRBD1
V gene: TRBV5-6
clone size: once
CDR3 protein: CASSLGTGVSTDTQYF
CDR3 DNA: TGTGCCAGCAGCTTGGGAACAGGGGTAAGCACAGATACGCAGTATTTT

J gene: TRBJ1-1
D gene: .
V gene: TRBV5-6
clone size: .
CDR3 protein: CASSLGLDIAEAFF
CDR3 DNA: TGTGCCAGCAGCTTGGGACTAGATATCGCTGAAGCTTTCTTT

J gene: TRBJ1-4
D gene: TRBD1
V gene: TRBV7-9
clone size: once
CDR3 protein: CASSMRTGQPNEKLFF
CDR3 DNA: TGTGCCAGCAGCATGAGGACGGGACAGCCTAATGAAAAACTGTTTTTT

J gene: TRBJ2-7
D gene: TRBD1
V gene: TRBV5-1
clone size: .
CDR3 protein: CASSLGTGGVYEQYF
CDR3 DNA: TGCGCCAGCAGCTTAGGGACAGGGGGCGTCTACGAGCAGTACTTC

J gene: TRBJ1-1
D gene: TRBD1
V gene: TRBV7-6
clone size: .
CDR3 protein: CASSLEDRGSNTEAFF
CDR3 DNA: TGTGCCAGCAGCTTGGAGGACAGGGGGTCGAACACTGAAGCTTTCTTT

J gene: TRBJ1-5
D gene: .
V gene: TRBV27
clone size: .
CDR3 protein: CASSLFGGQPQHF
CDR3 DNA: TGTGCCAGCAGTTTATTCGGTGGTCAGCCCCAGCATTTT

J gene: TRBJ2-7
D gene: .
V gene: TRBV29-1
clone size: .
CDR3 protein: CSVESATGGSDEQYF
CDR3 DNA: TGCAGCGTTGAAAGTGCTACCGGAGGGAGCGACGAGCAGTACTTC

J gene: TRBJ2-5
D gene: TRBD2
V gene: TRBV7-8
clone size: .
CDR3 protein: CASSFPGLAMETQYF
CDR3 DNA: TGTGCCAGCAGCTTCCCGGGACTAGCGATGGAGACCCAGTACTTC

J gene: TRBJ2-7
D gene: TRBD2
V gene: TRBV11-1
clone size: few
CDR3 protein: CASSPTAGGDYEQYF
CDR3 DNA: TGTGCCAGCAGCCCGACAGCGGGAGGTGACTACGAGCAGTACTTC

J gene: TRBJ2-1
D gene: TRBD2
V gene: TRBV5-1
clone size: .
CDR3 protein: CASSLGLTREDYNEQFF
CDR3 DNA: TGCGCCAGCAGCTTGGGGTTGACGCGGGAGGACTACAATGAGCAGTTCTTC

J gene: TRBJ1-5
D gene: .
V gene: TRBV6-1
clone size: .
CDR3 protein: CASSEIEGSNQPQHF
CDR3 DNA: TGTGCCAGCAGTGAAATTGAGGGAAGCAATCAGCCCCAGCATTTT

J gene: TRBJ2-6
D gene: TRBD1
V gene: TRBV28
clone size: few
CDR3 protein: CASSTGTGEAGANVLTF
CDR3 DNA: TGTGCCAGCAGCACCGGGACAGGGGAGGCTGGGGCCAACGTCCTGACTTTC

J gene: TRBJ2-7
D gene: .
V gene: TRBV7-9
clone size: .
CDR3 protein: CASSFREYEQYF
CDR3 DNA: TGTGCCAGCAGCTTTAGGGAGTACGAGCAGTACTTC

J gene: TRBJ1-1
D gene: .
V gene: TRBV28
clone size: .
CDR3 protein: CATHVAGTEAFF
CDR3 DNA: TGTGCCACCCACGTCGCAGGGACTGAAGCTTTCTTT

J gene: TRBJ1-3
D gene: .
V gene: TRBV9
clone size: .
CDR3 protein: CASSVGDTGGPGNTIYF
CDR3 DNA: TGTGCCAGCAGCGTAGGGGACACAGGAGGCCCTGGAAACACCATATATTTT

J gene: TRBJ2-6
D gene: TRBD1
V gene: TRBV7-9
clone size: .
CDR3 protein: CASSSTLDRAGANVLTF
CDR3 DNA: TGTGCCAGCAGCTCCACCCTGGACAGGGCTGGGGCCAACGTCCTGACTTTC

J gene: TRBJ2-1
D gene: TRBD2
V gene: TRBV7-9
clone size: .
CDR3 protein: CASSSTSVSGLAGHEQFF
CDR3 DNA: TGTGCCAGCAGCTCGACAAGTGTATCGGGACTAGCGGGACACGAGCAGTTCTTC

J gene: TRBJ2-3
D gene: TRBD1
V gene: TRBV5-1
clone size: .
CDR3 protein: CASSPLRDRVADTQYF
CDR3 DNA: TGCGCCAGCAGCCCACTCCGGGACAGGGTAGCGGATACGCAGTATTTT

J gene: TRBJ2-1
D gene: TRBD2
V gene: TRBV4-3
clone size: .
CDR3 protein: CASSRQWAGADNEQFF
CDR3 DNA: TGCGCCAGCAGCCGGCAATGGGCGGGAGCAGACAATGAGCAGTTCTTC

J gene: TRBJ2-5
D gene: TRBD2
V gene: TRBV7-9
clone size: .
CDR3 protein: CASSGRLAGDETQYF
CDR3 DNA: TGTGCCAGCAGCGGGCGACTAGCGGGAGACGAGACCCAGTACTTC

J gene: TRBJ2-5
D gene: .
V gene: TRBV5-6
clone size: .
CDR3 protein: CASSLGGGGDKEGQYF
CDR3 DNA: TGTGCCAGCAGCTTGGGTGGGGGGGGCGACAAAGAAGGACAGTACTTC

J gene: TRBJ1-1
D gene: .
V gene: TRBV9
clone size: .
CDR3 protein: CASSVGGGITEAFF
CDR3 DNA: TGTGCCAGCAGCGTAGGGGGGGGGATAACTGAAGCTTTCTTT

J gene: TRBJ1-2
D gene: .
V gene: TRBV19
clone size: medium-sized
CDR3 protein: CASSFDSFYGYTF
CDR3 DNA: TGTGCCAGTAGTTTTGACAGCTTCTATGGCTACACCTTC

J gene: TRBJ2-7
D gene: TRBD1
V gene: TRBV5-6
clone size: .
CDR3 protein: CASSFSDDREAYEQYF
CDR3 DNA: TGTGCCAGCAGCTTCTCGGACGACAGGGAAGCCTACGAGCAGTACTTC

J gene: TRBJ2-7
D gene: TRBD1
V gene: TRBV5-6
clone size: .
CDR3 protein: CASSLGIGQGAYEQYF
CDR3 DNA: TGTGCCAGCAGCTTGGGGATAGGGCAGGGGGCCTACGAGCAGTACTTC

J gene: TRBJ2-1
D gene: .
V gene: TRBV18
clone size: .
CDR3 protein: CASSPLTDYNEQFF
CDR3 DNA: TGTGCCAGCTCACCCCTGACTGACTACAATGAGCAGTTCTTC

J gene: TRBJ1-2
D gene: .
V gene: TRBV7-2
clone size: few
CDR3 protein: CASSLQQGQPNYGYTF
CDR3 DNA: TGTGCCAGCAGCTTGCAGCAGGGCCAACCTAACTATGGCTACACCTTC

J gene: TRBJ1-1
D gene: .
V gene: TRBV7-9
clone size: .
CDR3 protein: CASSALYSVQGTEAFF
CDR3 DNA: TGTGCCAGCAGCGCCCTTTATTCCGTACAGGGCACTGAAGCTTTCTTT

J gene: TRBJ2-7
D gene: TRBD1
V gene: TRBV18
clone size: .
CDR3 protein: CASSPRGLDEQYF
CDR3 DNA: TGTGCCAGCTCGCCCAGGGGGCTCGACGAGCAGTACTTC

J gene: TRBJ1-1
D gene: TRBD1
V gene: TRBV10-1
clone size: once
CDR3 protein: CASSESRDRALAEAFF
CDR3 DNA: TGCGCCAGCAGTGAGTCCCGGGACAGGGCTCTGGCTGAAGCTTTCTTT

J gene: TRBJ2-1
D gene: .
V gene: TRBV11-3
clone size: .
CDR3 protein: CASSQRQVGENEQFF
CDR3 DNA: TGTGCCAGCAGCCAAAGACAGGTAGGGGAAAATGAGCAGTTCTTC

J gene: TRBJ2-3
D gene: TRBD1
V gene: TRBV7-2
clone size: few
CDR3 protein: CASSLEDRADTQYF
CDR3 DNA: TGTGCCAGCAGCTTAGAGGACAGGGCAGATACGCAGTATTTT